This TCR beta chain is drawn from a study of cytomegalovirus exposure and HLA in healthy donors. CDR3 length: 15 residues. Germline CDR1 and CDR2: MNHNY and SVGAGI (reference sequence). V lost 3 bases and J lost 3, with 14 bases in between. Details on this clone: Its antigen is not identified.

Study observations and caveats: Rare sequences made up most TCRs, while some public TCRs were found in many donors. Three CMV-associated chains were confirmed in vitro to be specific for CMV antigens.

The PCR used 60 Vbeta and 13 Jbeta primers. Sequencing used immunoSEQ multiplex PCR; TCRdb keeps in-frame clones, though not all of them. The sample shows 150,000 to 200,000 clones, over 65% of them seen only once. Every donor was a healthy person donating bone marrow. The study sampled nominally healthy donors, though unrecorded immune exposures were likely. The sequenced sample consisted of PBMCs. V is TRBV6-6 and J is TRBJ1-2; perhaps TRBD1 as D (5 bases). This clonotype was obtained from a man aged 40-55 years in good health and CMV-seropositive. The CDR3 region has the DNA TGTGCCAGCAGTTATTTACCCAGGGAAGACTATGGCTACACCTTC. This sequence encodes CASSYLPREDYGYTF.